This TCR beta chain was recorded in a study of T cell repertoires in cytomegalovirus infection. Whole-study results and caveats: In two of eight donors, the top clonotype was HLA-C-restricted CMV-specific.

Points on this clonotype: The target antigen is unknown.

The CDR3 extends over 14 amino acids. Germline V gives CDR1 SGHDT, CDR2 YYEEEE. V was clipped by 2 bases and J by 7 bases; unmatched bases: 4. TCRdb called the reads again in MiXCR, with one record for every CDR3 protein. The sample yields about 740,000 distinct CDR3 sequences, 35% seen once. The clonotype comes from a human donor in good health (CMV status not recorded). Some clones in this sample may be carry-over from other donors' samples. What was sequenced was PBMCs. The gene calls are TRBV5-6 and TRBJ2-7; 12 bases agree with TRBD2. CDR3 DNA: TGTGCCAGCAGCTTCGGACTAGCGGGGCGGGAGCAGTACTTC. As protein: CASSFGLAGREQYF.